The 2 T cell receptor beta chains below come from one sample, sequenced in a study of blood T cell repertoires in COVID-19. Sequencing was performed with immunoSEQ multiplex PCR; in TCRdb, only in-frame clones are kept and a portion is missing. Here the sample spans about 88,000 clones, around 90% being singletons. Sample: peripheral blood. The receptor set was obtained from a young man with COVID-19, enrolled during active disease.

This chain uses TRBV28 with TRBJ2-1; TRBD1 aligns across 7 bases. CDR1 and CDR2 from the germline V gene are MDHEN and SYDVKM. The CDR3 consists of 16 residues. Losses at the gene ends were 2 bases for V and 5 bases for J; bases not matched to a gene: 9. Here the CDR3 DNA reads TGTGCCAGCAGTTTACTATCGACAGGGAGACACAATGAGCAGTTCTTC. Its translation: CASSLLSTGRHNEQFF.

This rearrangement joins TRBV28 to TRBJ2-7; a possible D gene is TRBD1 (5 bases). CDR3 size: 14 residues. Germline values: CDR1 MDHEN, CDR2 SYDVKM. The V end was cut by 2 bases, the J end by 6 bases, with 14 bases between. The CDR3 is CASSLRRAGFEQYF. The CDR3 nucleotides read TGTGCCAGCAGTTTACGCAGGGCAGGGTTCGAGCAGTACTTC.